One and the same sample provided the 19 T cell receptor beta chains below, sequenced in a study of pediatric ulcerative colitis. Sequencing used immunoSEQ multiplex PCR; TCRdb keeps in-frame clones, though not all of them. The sample records over a thousand clones, roughly 90% being singletons. Material: blood. The receptor source for this set is a boy younger than 18 with severe ulcerative colitis.

This clone was counted between two and nine times. This chain uses TRBV25-1 with TRBJ2-2; D possibly corresponds to TRBD2 (6 bases). CDR3 length equals 15 residues. Trimming removed 2 bases at V and 3 bases at J, with 10 bases between. CDR1 is MGHDK, CDR2 SYGVNS, per germline. The CDR3 DNA sequence: TGTGCCAGCAGTGAAGGGGGGAAGGACACCGGGGAGCTGTTTTTT. Translating gives CASSEGGKDTGELFF.

The V and J genes are TRBV5-6 and TRBJ1-3, with TRBD1 as a possible D gene (6 bases). This CDR3 spans 18 amino acids. From germline, CDR1 is SGHDT and CDR2 YYEEEE. With 4 bases removed from V and 6 bases from J, the gap between germline ends came to 26 bases. CDR3 coding DNA: TGTGCCAGCAGCCCGCGTCTCTCCGCAGGACAGATTCTAAACACCATATATTTT. Amino acids: CASSPRLSAGQILNTIYF. Full variable domain (remainder filled in from reference TRBV5-6 and TRBJ1-3): DAGVTQSPTHLIKTRGQQVTLRCSPKSGHDTVSWYQQALGQGPQFIFQYYEEEERQRGNFPDRFSGHQFPNYSSELNVNALLLGDSALYLCASSPRLSAGQILNTIYFGEGSWLTVV.

The chain is built from TRBV14 and TRBJ2-7; 9 bases agree with TRBD1. The CDR3 has 15 residues. Germline CDR1 is SGHDN and CDR2 is FVKESK. V shed 0 bases and J 5 bases; nucleotides not matched to a gene: 5. In DNA form, the CDR3 reads TGTGCCAGCAGCCAAGATATAGGGACAGGGCACGAGCAGTACTTC. It encodes CASSQDIGTGHEQYF. Combining the CDR3 with reference TRBV14 and TRBJ2-7 gives the whole variable domain EAGVTQFPSHSVIEKGQTVTLRCDPISGHDNLYWYRRVMGKEIKFLLHFVKESKQDESGMPNNRFLAERTGGTYSTLKVQPAELEDSGVYFCASSQDIGTGHEQYFGPGTRLTVT.

The gene calls are TRBV11-3 and TRBJ2-7; possibly TRBD2 for D (6 bases). V dropped 5 bases and J dropped 0 bases, with 11 bases sitting between them. The CDR3 has 14 residues. Germline V gene data show CDR1 as SGHNT and CDR2 as YENEEA. CDR3 nucleotide sequence: TGTGCCAGCAGCCTGTTTAGCGGCTCCTACGAGCAGTACGTC. It translates to CASSLFSGSYEQYV.

This clone was observed a handful of times. This rearrangement joins TRBV4-1 to TRBJ1-4, with a tentative D call TRBD1 (5 bases). Germline loops: CDR1 MGHRA, CDR2 YSYEKL. The V gene lost 4 bases and the J gene lost 8 bases, with 11 bases spanning the gap. The CDR3 contains 13 residues. The DNA of the CDR3 is TGCGCCAGCAGCCGAGGGGAGGGGGAAAAACTGTTTTTT. Protein product: CASSRGEGEKLFF.

This clone appeared once. The chain carries TRBV6-5 and TRBJ2-7, with 7 bases lining up with TRBD1. Unmatched junction bases numbered 7, after V lost 5 bases and J lost 0 bases. The CDR3 totals 15 residues. In germline, CDR1 is MNHEY, CDR2 SVGAGI. The CDR3 protein is CASSPKTGYSYEQYV. For the CDR3, the DNA is TGTGCCAGCAGTCCGAAGACAGGGTACTCCTACGAGCAGTACGTC.

J is TRBJ1-5 and V is TRBV2; tentative D call: TRBD1 (5 bases). CDR1 and CDR2 from the germline V gene are SNHLY and FYNNEI. This CDR3 is 14 amino acids long. V lost 5 bases to trimming and J lost 9 bases, with 17 bases between them. The CDR3 sequence: CASSPNQGMRPQHF. CDR3 sequence (DNA): TGTGCCAGCAGTCCTAATCAGGGAATGAGGCCCCAGCATTTT.

V usage is TRBV5-3 and J usage is TRBJ2-7; 9 bases line up with TRBD2. TRBV5-3 is marked as an open reading frame, function uncertain. J was trimmed by 1 base and V by 4 bases; bases with no gene match: 15. The CDR3 contains 18 residues. CDR3 DNA sequence: TGTGCCAGAAGCCACGTCGGGCTAGCGGGATTTACGTCCTACGAGCAGTACTTC. It is translated as CARSHVGLAGFTSYEQYF.

The J gene is TRBJ2-3, the V gene TRBV5-1; D remains unclear. Germline loops: CDR1 SGHRS, CDR2 YFSETQ. CDR3 length: 13 residues. Deletions cut 4 bases from V and 6 bases from J, with 12 bases between. The CDR3 DNA reads TGCGCCAGCAGCCCCAGCTCCGGGGATACGCAGTATTTT. As protein: CASSPSSGDTQYF.

This chain links TRBV25-1 with TRBJ1-3; D is undetermined. The germline V gene has CDR1 MGHDK and CDR2 SYGVNS. There are 14 residues in the CDR3. The germline V and J ends were trimmed by 5 bases and 2 bases, with 10 bases remaining between them. The CDR3 coding sequence is TGTGCCAGCAGTCCTCTGGGCCCTGGAAACACCATATATTTT. It specifies CASSPLGPGNTIYF.

J is TRBJ2-7 and V is TRBV11-2; no clear D gene. Germline lookup yields CDR1 SGHAT and CDR2 FQNNGV. This CDR3 is built from 13 residues. V gave up 4 bases and J gave up 5 bases, with 12 bases separating them. The CDR3 is CASSSSTGDEQYF. In DNA, the CDR3 is TGTGCCAGCAGCTCATCCACGGGCGACGAGCAGTACTTC.

The rearrangement uses TRBV5-8 and TRBJ2-2; TRBD2 aligns across 13 bases. The CDR3 contains 16 residues. CDR1 and CDR2 (germline): SGHTS, YDEGEE. J was trimmed by 7 bases and V by 4 bases; bases with no gene match: 7. CDR3 region: CASSGGLAGVNGELFF. CDR3 coding DNA: TGTGCCAGCAGCGGTGGACTAGCGGGAGTGAACGGGGAGCTGTTTTTT.

In its sample, this clone was seen once. The V gene is TRBV5-1, the J gene TRBJ1-2; TRBD1 matches at 7 bases. The V segment lost 4 bases and the J segment 6 bases; nucleotides outside the gene matches: 9. CDR3 length: 14 residues. Germline V gives CDR1 SGHRS, CDR2 YFSETQ. The CDR3 protein is CASSRRQGRNGYTF. The CDR3 nucleotides read TGCGCCAGCAGCAGGAGACAGGGTCGGAATGGCTACACCTTC. Supplemented by reference TRBV5-1 and TRBJ1-2, the full variable domain reads KAGVTQTPRYLIKTRGQQVTLSCSPISGHRSVSWYQQTPGQGLQFLFEYFSETQRNKGNFPGRFSGRQFSNSRSEMNVSTLELGDSALYLCASSRRQGRNGYTFGSGTRLTVV.

A single count supports this clone. J is TRBJ1-5 and V is TRBV9; tentative D call: TRBD1 (5 bases). CDR1 is SGDLS, CDR2 YYNGEE, per germline. The CDR3 spans 16 residues. V lost 3 bases and J 2 bases, leaving 15 bases between the germline ends. CDR3 loop: CASSGRDVLGNQPQHF. The DNA of the CDR3 is TGTGCCAGCAGCGGGAGGGACGTCCTGGGCAATCAGCCCCAGCATTTT.

The V gene is TRBV25-1, the J gene TRBJ1-2, with TRBD1 as a possible D gene (5 bases). This CDR3 region has 13 residues. The V end was cut by 4 bases, the J end by 5 bases, with 11 bases between. Germline V gene lookup returns CDR1 MGHDK and CDR2 SYGVNS. The CDR3 nucleotides are TGTGCCAGCAGTGTGCAGGGATTGTATGGCTACACCTTC. It encodes CASSVQGLYGYTF.

The V and J genes are TRBV9 and TRBJ2-5; D ambiguous. With 4 bases removed from V and 5 bases from J, the gap between germline ends came to 18 bases. From germline, CDR1 is SGDLS and CDR2 YYNGEE. The CDR3 length is 15 residues. The CDR3 region is CASSQSPSAEETQYF. In nucleotides, the CDR3 is TGTGCCAGCAGCCAGTCCCCAAGTGCCGAGGAGACCCAGTACTTC.

The chain has TRBV2 and TRBJ1-4, with 7 nucleotides matching TRBD1. The CDR3 has 16 amino acids. Germline loops: CDR1 SNHLY, CDR2 FYNNEI. Trimming took 6 bases from V and 0 from J; bases not matched to a gene: 7. The CDR3 reads CASSGDRFATNEKLFF. CDR3 coding DNA: TGTGCCAGCAGCGGGGACAGATTTGCAACTAATGAAAAACTGTTTTTT.

This clone was seen a handful of times. The V gene is TRBV14, the J gene TRBJ2-1, with 9 positions matching TRBD1. The CDR3 is made up of 15 amino acids. The ends lost 4 bases at V and 5 bases at J; junction bases unmatched: 6. The germline V gene has CDR1 SGHDN and CDR2 FVKESK. CDR3 sequence: CASSRVGTGNNEQFF. CDR3 DNA sequence: TGTGCCAGCAGCCGCGTAGGGACAGGGAACAATGAGCAGTTCTTC.

The chain recombines TRBV4-1 with TRBJ2-7; 10 nucleotides line up with TRBD1. Germline CDR1 is MGHRA and CDR2 is YSYEKL. J gave up 0 bases and V 0 bases, and 5 bases lay outside the gene matches. This CDR3 contains 17 residues. CDR3 in DNA: TGCGCCAGCAGCCAAGATGGGGGGACAGGGGACTCCTACGAGCAGTACTTC. This sequence encodes CASSQDGGTGDSYEQYF.